Presented here are 32 T cell receptor beta chains from one specimen sequenced in a study of radiotherapy plus CTLA-4 blockade in lung cancer. Measured with immunoSEQ multiplex PCR; TCRdb has only the in-frame clones, and not every one. The sample has 45,000 to 60,000 clones, 75% to 90% seen once. The sequences come from peripheral blood, collected from a patient treated with radiotherapy plus ipilimumab. The receptors come from a human donor with non-small cell lung cancer who had stable disease on radiotherapy plus ipilimumab.

This clone was recorded once. The CDR3 DNA sequence: TGTGCCAGCAGTCTTCGGGGGAACACTGAAGCTTTCTTT. It encodes CASSLRGNTEAFF. The gene calls are TRBV6-1 and TRBJ1-1; no clear D. Trimming cost V 5 bases and J 1 base, with 8 bases left between them. Germline CDR1 and CDR2: MNHNS and SASEGT. The CDR3 runs to 13 residues.

CDR3: CASSQSWSGGPKLYEQYF. The CDR3 coding sequence is TGCGCCAGCAGCCAAAGTTGGTCGGGAGGGCCCAAGCTCTACGAGCAGTACTTC. The genes are TRBV4-1 and TRBJ2-7; 8 nucleotides align to TRBD2. V lost 2 bases to trimming and J lost 3 bases; unmatched junction nucleotides: 15. Germline V CDR1 and CDR2: MGHRA, YSYEKL. The CDR3 extends over 18 amino acids.

This chain links TRBV28 with TRBJ1-5; no clear D. The CDR3 contains 13 residues. V was trimmed by 2 bases and J by 5 bases, leaving 7 bases between them. Per the germline V gene, CDR1 is MDHEN and CDR2 is SYDVKM. CDR3 DNA sequence: TGTGCCAGCAGTTTAACGGGGTATCAGCCCCAGCATTTT. Amino acid sequence: CASSLTGYQPQHF.

V gene TRBV11-2 combines with J gene TRBJ2-7; the D gene is possibly TRBD2 (7 bases). The V and J ends lost 5 bases and 3 bases respectively, with 17 bases between them. The CDR3 contains 15 residues. Germline assignment: CDR1 SGHAT and CDR2 FQNNGV. This chain's CDR3 is CASSPAFRGGYEQYF. CDR3 sequence (DNA): TGTGCCAGCAGCCCCGCTTTTAGGGGGGGCTACGAGCAGTACTTC. Based on the CDR3 plus reference TRBV11-2 and TRBJ2-7, the full variable domain is EAGVAQSPRYKIIEKRQSVAFWCNPISGHATLYWYQQILGQGPKLLIQFQNNGVVDDSQLPKDRFSAERLKGVDSTLKIQPAKLEDSAVYLCASSPAFRGGYEQYFGPGTRLTVT.

This clone was detected a few times. The CDR3 sequence: CASSLTVSHNEQFF. The CDR3 DNA is TGTGCCAGCAGTCTTACAGTTAGTCACAATGAGCAGTTCTTC. The rearrangement links TRBV2 to TRBJ2-1; D is ambiguous. Germline V gives CDR1 SNHLY, CDR2 FYNNEI. With 5 bases removed from V and 5 bases from J, the gap between germline ends came to 13 bases. This CDR3 has 14 residues. The full variable domain, its missing parts supplied by reference TRBV2 and TRBJ2-1, is EPEVTQTPSHQVTQMGQEVILRCVPISNHLYFYWYRQILGQKVEFLVSFYNNEISEKSEIFDDQFSVERPDGSNFTLKIRSTKLEDSAMYFCASSLTVSHNEQFFGPGTRLTVL.

The genes are TRBV7-2 and TRBJ2-3; tentatively, D is TRBD2 (6 bases). V lost 10 bases, J lost 2 bases, and 16 bases lay in between. Germline V gives CDR1 SGHTA, CDR2 FQGNSA. The CDR3 contains 14 residues. The CDR3 here is CATLEGLLTDTQYF. The CDR3 DNA is TGTGCCACGTTGGAGGGGCTCCTCACAGATACGCAGTATTTT.

The rearrangement uses TRBV6-5 and TRBJ1-1; D gene unclear. Trimming cost V 6 bases and J 0 bases, with 8 bases left between them. The CDR3 runs 13 residues. The V gene's germline CDR1 is MNHEY and CDR2 SVGAGI. In nucleotides, the CDR3 is TGTGCCAGCAGAGAAACAGTGAACACTGAAGCTTTCTTT. Its translation: CASRETVNTEAFF.

The genes are TRBV5-1 and TRBJ2-5; 7 bases align to TRBD1. The germline V gene has CDR1 SGHRS and CDR2 YFSETQ. The CDR3 sequence is 15 residues long. Losses at the gene ends were 4 bases for V and 3 bases for J; bases not matched to a gene: 9. CDR3 protein: CASSAGGLVEETQYF. CDR3 DNA: TGCGCCAGCAGCGCAGGGGGTCTGGTGGAAGAGACCCAGTACTTC.

This clone turned up a few times. The chain couples TRBV4-3 to TRBJ2-7, with D possibly being TRBD2 (6 bases). Trimming cost V 0 bases and J 5 bases, with 17 bases left between them. From germline, CDR1 is LGHNA and CDR2 YSLEER. CDR3 length equals 16 residues. The CDR3 DNA follows: TGCGCCAGCAGCCAAGATTCTCATGGCTGGGGGGACGAGCAGTACTTC. Encoded protein: CASSQDSHGWGDEQYF.

The chain combines TRBV6-5 with TRBJ2-2, with a tentative D call TRBD1 (6 bases). Germline V gives CDR1 MNHEY, CDR2 SVGAGI. The ends were cut back, 2 bases at V and 2 bases at J, with 12 bases in the middle. The CDR3 loop spans 16 amino acids. In DNA, the CDR3 is TGTGCCAGCAGTTACCCGACAGGACGTAACACCGGGGAGCTGTTTTTT. Translation gives CASSYPTGRNTGELFF.

A note on this clone: A read error may produce the germline difference seen at one junction end. This rearrangement joins TRBV7-7 to TRBJ2-1; 7 bases match TRBD2. Germline CDR1 and CDR2: SSHAT and FNYEAQ (reference sequence). CDR3 length: 17 residues. The CDR3 DNA sequence: TGTGCTAGCAGCGCGGGCCCCACGGGCGGGAGAGGGTATGAGCAGTTCTTC. As protein: CASSAGPTGGRGYEQFF.

V and J are TRBV9 and TRBJ2-2, with D hard to call. V lost 0 bases and J 3 bases, leaving 9 bases between the germline ends. Germline-derived CDR1 and CDR2 are SGDLS and YYNGEE. CDR3 size: 15 residues. As DNA, the CDR3 is TGTGCCAGCAGCGTAGGTCATCGGGACACCGGGGAGCTGTTTTTT. It is translated as CASSVGHRDTGELFF.

This chain links TRBV4-1 with TRBJ2-7; D call uncertain. V lost 0 bases, J lost 1 base, and 10 bases lay in between. The CDR3 sequence is 15 residues long. The germline V gene has CDR1 MGHRA and CDR2 YSYEKL. The CDR3 sequence: CASSQDPAASYEQYF. For the CDR3, the DNA is TGCGCCAGCAGCCAAGATCCGGCGGCTTCCTACGAGCAGTACTTC.

The chain employs TRBV5-8 and TRBJ2-5; D not resolved. This CDR3 is built from 14 residues. V was pared by 0 bases and J by 1 base, with 7 bases between. Germline assignment: CDR1 SGHTS and CDR2 YDEGEE. The CDR3 DNA reads as TGTGCCAGCAGCTTGGGGGCAGTCCAAGAGACCCAGTACTTC. This gives the protein CASSLGAVQETQYF.

This sequence joins TRBV7-8 and TRBJ2-5; 9 nucleotides match TRBD2. This CDR3 spans 15 amino acids. Unmatched junction bases numbered 7, after V lost 3 bases and J lost 5 bases. Germline V lookup: CDR1 SGHVS, CDR2 FQNEAQ. CDR3 coding DNA: TGTGCCAGCAGCTTCACGTCGGGACTAGCTGAGACCCAGTACTTC. Translated, it gives CASSFTSGLAETQYF.

V gene TRBV2 combines with J gene TRBJ2-5; D is possibly TRBD1 (9 bases). The J call could be wrong; TRBJ2-7 is a better fit for the DNA end. Looked up from germline, CDR1 is SNHLY and CDR2 is FYNNEI. The CDR3 length is 17 residues. The CDR3, as DNA: TGTGCCAGCAGCCCAGTAGCGGGACAGGGTCGCGTGGGCGAGCAGTACTTC. Translating gives CASSPVAGQGRVGEQYF.

Of note for this clone: The junction and the germline gene differ at one end; a read error may be behind it. This rearrangement joins TRBV6-5 to TRBJ2-7, with 10 bases fitting TRBD1. Per the germline V gene, CDR1 is MNHEY and CDR2 is SVGAGI. CDR3 size: 15 residues. CDR3 nucleotides: TGTGCCAGCAGTAACTCGGGACAGGGGTACTACGAGCAGTACTTC. Translating it yields CASSNSGQGYYEQYF.

This chain connects TRBV4-1 to TRBJ2-3; D unclear. This CDR3 is 15 amino acids long. The germline V gene has CDR1 MGHRA and CDR2 YSYEKL. Trimming shortened V by 1 base and J by 3 bases, and 11 bases separated the two germline ends. CDR3 protein: CASSQAERSTDTQYF. CDR3 nucleotide sequence: TGCGCCAGCAGCCAAGCAGAGAGGTCTACAGATACGCAGTATTTT.

The chain has TRBV9 and TRBJ2-7; 9 positions match TRBD1. The CDR3 contains 13 residues. From germline, CDR1 is SGDLS and CDR2 YYNGEE. V shed 2 bases and J 6 bases; nucleotides not matched to a gene: 3. CDR3 DNA: TGTGCCAGCAGCGTGGACAGGGGCGGCGAGCAGTACTTC. Translating gives CASSVDRGGEQYF.

This chain links TRBV6-1 with TRBJ1-2; perhaps TRBD1 as D (6 bases). Germline V gives CDR1 MNHNS, CDR2 SASEGT. The CDR3 totals 14 residues. Trimming took 5 bases from V and 11 from J, leaving 21 bases between them. CDR3 in DNA: TGTGCCAGCAGTTGGGACACCCCCCGTATTGGGTACACCTTC. Amino acid sequence: CASSWDTPRIGYTF.

The chain combines TRBV19 with TRBJ1-2; the D is unclear. Trimming took 5 bases from V and 2 from J, leaving 18 bases between them. Germline CDR1 reads LNHDA; CDR2 reads SQIVND (reference sequence). This CDR3 has 16 amino acids. CDR3 sequence (DNA): TGTGCCAGTAGTTCCCCCTCGCGGGGAGGGAACTATGGCTACACCTTC. This translates into CASSSPSRGGNYGYTF.

This chain links TRBV18 with TRBJ2-2, with 7 bases that match TRBD1. This CDR3 is built from 15 residues. The V segment lost 2 bases and the J segment 3 bases; nucleotides outside the gene matches: 3. Germline V lookup: CDR1 KGHSH, CDR2 LQKENI. The CDR3 DNA reads as TGTGCCAGCTCACCATCTGGACAGGACACCGGGGAGCTGTTTTTT. The encoded protein is CASSPSGQDTGELFF.

V usage is TRBV2 and J usage is TRBJ1-4; no reliable D call. Germline CDR1 and CDR2: SNHLY and FYNNEI. CDR3 length: 16 residues. With 5 bases removed from V and 0 bases from J, the gap between germline ends came to 13 bases. DNA of the CDR3: TGTGCCAGCAGTAACTTGGGGAGGGCAACTAATGAAAAACTGTTTTTT. This codes for CASSNLGRATNEKLFF.

This chain joins TRBV7-3 and TRBJ2-1, with TRBD2 matching 11 bases. The germline CDR1 and CDR2 sequences are SGHTA and FQGTGA. The CDR3 extends over 16 amino acids. Trimming at V came to 5 bases and at J to 9 bases, leaving 12 bases not matched to a gene. The CDR3 region is CASSLLAGGPVIEQFF. DNA for the CDR3: TGTGCCAGCAGCCTGTTAGCGGGAGGGCCAGTGATTGAGCAGTTCTTC.

The rearrangement links TRBV19 to TRBJ2-7; 9 positions agree with TRBD2. The CDR3 is made up of 15 amino acids. Germline CDR1 is LNHDA and CDR2 is SQIVND (reference sequence). V shed 4 bases, J shed 6 bases, and the junction held 10 bases outside the gene matches. In nucleotides, the CDR3 is TGTGCCAGTAGTACCAGCCCGGGACTAGCTGCCGAGCAGTACTTC. Translated, it gives CASSTSPGLAAEQYF.

V is TRBV7-9 and J is TRBJ2-1; D might be TRBD1 (5 bases). CDR1 is SEHNR, CDR2 FQNEAQ, per germline (reference sequence). The CDR3 is 16 amino acids. Trimming removed 1 base at V and 15 bases at J, with 25 bases between. Written as DNA, the CDR3 is TGTGCCAGCAGCTTAGAGGGGATAACCCCAATTCTTTCCACGTTCTTC. It translates to CASSLEGITPILSTFF.

This clone was seen more than once but under ten times. V usage is TRBV11-1 and J usage is TRBJ1-1, with D hard to call. From germline, CDR1 is SGHAT and CDR2 FQDESV (reference sequence). V shed 1 base and J shed 5 bases, with 8 bases lying between them. The CDR3 is 13 amino acids. The CDR3 is CASSLVGGTEAFF. The CDR3, as DNA: TGTGCCAGCAGCTTAGTGGGCGGGACTGAAGCTTTCTTT.

With respect to this clone: The sample has other DNA sequences that encode this CDR3 too. This sequence joins TRBV5-1 and TRBJ2-7; TRBD1 matches 7 bases. Trimming at V came to 0 bases and at J to 1 base, leaving 1 base not matched to a gene. The CDR3 runs 14 residues. The germline V gene has CDR1 SGHRS and CDR2 YFSETQ. CDR3 nucleotide sequence: TGCGCCAGCAGCTTGGGACAGGGTTCCTACGAGCAGTACTTC. It is translated as CASSLGQGSYEQYF.

This rearrangement joins TRBV9 to TRBJ2-7, with D perhaps TRBD2 (6 bases). V lost 1 base and J lost 0, with 11 bases in between. The V gene's germline CDR1 is SGDLS and CDR2 YYNGEE. The CDR3 is 15 amino acids. The DNA for the CDR3 is TGTGCCAGCAGCGTAAGGGACTGGGACTCCTACGAGCAGTACTTC. It codes for CASSVRDWDSYEQYF. Together with reference TRBV9 and TRBJ2-7, the CDR3 gives the full variable domain: DSGVTQTPKHLITATGQRVTLRCSPRSGDLSVYWYQQSLDQGLQFLIQYYNGEERAKGNILERFSAQQFPDLHSELNLSSLELGDSALYFCASSVRDWDSYEQYFGPGTRLTVT.

This clone was seen once. The chain uses TRBV5-1 and TRBJ2-3, with a tentative D call TRBD1 (5 bases). The length of the CDR3 is 15 residues. Germline lookup yields CDR1 SGHRS and CDR2 YFSETQ. V was pared by 2 bases and J by 0 bases, with 10 bases between. CDR3 sequence (DNA): TGCGCCAGCAGCTTCGACAGTCCAAGCACAGATACGCAGTATTTT. It codes for CASSFDSPSTDTQYF.

This clone is a singleton in its sample. The CDR3 spells CSVAMWGSTDTQYF. The CDR3, as DNA: TGCAGCGTTGCTATGTGGGGCAGCACAGATACGCAGTATTTT. The rearrangement uses TRBV29-1 and TRBJ2-3; maybe TRBD1 (5 bases). Trimming took off 4 bases at V and 0 bases at J, with 11 bases between the two ends. Germline lookup yields CDR1 SQVTM and CDR2 ANQGSEA. This CDR3 has 14 residues.

Remarks on this clone: One end of the junction fails to match germline, which may point to a read error. The rearrangement links TRBV15 to TRBJ2-5, with 10 nucleotides matching TRBD1. The J call may be in error: the DNA end matches TRBJ2-7 better. The CDR3 runs 15 residues. The V gene's germline CDR1 is LNHNV and CDR2 YYDKDF (reference sequence). CDR3 protein: CATSRGTGGSSEQYF. In nucleotides, the CDR3 is TGTGCCACCAGCAGAGGGACAGGGGGATCCTCCGAGCAGTACTTC.